This T cell receptor beta chain is from a study of T cell changes during pregnancy in multiple sclerosis. Trimming shortened V by 4 bases and J by 0 bases, and 8 bases separated the two germline ends. This CDR3 region has 13 residues. Germline V CDR1 and CDR2: SGHRS, YFSETQ. Measured with immunoSEQ multiplex PCR; TCRdb has only the in-frame clones, and not every one. The sample lists about 130,000 clones, around 97% occurring once. This sequence originates from a female donor with multiple sclerosis, enrolled in a pregnancy study. The sample was peripheral blood, taken after pregnancy. The chain has TRBV5-1 and TRBJ2-7; D is undetermined. For the CDR3, the DNA is TGCGCCAGCAGCACTGACACCTCCTACGAGCAGTACTTC. Translated, it gives CASSTDTSYEQYF.